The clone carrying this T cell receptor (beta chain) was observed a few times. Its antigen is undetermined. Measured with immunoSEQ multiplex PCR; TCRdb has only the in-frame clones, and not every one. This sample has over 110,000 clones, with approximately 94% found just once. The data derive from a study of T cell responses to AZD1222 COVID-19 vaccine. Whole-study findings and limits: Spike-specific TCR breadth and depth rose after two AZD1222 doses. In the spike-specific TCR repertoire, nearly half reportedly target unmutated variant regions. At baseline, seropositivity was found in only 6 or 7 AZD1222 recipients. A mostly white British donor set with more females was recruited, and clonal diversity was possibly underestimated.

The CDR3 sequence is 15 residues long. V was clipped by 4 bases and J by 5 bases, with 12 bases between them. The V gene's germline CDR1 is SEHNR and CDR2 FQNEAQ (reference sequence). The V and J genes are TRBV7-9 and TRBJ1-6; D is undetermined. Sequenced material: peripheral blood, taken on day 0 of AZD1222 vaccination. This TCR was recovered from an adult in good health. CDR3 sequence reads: CASSSDLEDNSPLHF. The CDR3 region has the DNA TGTGCCAGCAGCTCAGACCTAGAAGATAATTCACCCCTCCACTTT.